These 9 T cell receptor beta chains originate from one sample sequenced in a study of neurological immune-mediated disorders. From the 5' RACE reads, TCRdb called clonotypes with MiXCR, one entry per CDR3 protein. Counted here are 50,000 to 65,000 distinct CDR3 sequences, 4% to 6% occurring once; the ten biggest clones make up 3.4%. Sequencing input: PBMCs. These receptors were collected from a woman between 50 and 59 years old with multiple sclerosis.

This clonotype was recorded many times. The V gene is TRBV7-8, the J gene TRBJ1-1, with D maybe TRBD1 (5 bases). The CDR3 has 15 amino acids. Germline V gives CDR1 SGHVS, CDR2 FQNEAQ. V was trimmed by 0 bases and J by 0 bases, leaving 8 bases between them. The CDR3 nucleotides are TGTGCCAGCAGCTTAGCGCAGGGCATGAACACTGAAGCTTTCTTT. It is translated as CASSLAQGMNTEAFF.

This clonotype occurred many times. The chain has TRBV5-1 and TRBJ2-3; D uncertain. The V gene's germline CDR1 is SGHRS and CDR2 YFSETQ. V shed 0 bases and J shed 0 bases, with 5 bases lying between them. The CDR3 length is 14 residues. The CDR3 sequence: CASSLEGSTDTQYF. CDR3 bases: TGCGCCAGCAGCTTGGAGGGTAGCACAGATACGCAGTATTTT.

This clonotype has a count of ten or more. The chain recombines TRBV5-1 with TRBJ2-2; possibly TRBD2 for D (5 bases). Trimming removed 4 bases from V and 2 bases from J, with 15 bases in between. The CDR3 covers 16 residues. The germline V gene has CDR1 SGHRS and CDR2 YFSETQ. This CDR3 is CASSPLAGVNTGELFF. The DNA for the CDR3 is TGCGCCAGCAGCCCGCTGGCGGGTGTTAACACCGGGGAGCTGTTTTTT.

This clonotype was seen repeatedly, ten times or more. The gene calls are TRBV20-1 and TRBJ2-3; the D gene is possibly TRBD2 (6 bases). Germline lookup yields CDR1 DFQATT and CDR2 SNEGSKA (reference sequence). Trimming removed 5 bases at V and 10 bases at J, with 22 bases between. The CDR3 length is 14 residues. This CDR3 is CSASPSGSSGAQYF. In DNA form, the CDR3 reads TGCAGTGCTTCTCCCTCCGGGAGCTCGGGGGCGCAGTATTTT.

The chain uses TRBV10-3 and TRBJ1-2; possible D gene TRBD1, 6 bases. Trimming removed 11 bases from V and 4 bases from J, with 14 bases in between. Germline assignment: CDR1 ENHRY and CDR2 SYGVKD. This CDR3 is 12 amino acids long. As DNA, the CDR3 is TGTGCCGCCGCAGGGGAGGGCTATGGCTACACCTTC. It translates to CAAAGEGYGYTF.

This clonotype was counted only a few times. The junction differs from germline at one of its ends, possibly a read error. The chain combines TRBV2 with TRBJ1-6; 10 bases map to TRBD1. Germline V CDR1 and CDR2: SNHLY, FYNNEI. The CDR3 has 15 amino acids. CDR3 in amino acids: CASGETGGENSPLNF. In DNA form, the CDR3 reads TGTGCCAGCGGGGAGACAGGGGGCGAGAATTCACCCCTCAACTTT. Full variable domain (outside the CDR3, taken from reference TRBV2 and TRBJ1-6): EPEVTQTPSHQVTQMGQEVILRCVPISNHLYFYWYRQILGQKVEFLVSFYNNEISEKSEIFDDQFSVERPDGSNFTLKIRSTKLEDSAMYFCASGETGGENSPLNFGNGTRLTVT.

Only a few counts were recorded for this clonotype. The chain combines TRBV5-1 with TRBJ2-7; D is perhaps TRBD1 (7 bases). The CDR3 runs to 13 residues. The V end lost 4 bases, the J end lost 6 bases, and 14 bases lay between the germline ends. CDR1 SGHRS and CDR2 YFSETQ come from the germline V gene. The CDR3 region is CASSLRQGGEQYF. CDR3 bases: TGCGCCAGCAGCCTGCGACAGGGAGGCGAGCAGTACTTC.

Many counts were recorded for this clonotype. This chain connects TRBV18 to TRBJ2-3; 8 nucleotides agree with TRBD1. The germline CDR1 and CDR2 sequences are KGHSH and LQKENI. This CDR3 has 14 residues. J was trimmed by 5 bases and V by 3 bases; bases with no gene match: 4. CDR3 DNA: TGTGCCAGCTCACCGGACAGGGTGAGAGATACGCAGTATTTT. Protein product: CASSPDRVRDTQYF.

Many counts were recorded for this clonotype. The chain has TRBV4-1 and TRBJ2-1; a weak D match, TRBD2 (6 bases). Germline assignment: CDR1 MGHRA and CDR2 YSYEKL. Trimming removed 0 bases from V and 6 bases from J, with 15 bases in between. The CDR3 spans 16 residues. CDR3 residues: CASSQEGGGAFNEQFF. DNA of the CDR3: TGCGCCAGCAGCCAAGAGGGGGGAGGTGCATTCAATGAGCAGTTCTTC.